Following are 5 T cell receptor beta chains from one sample sequenced in a study of blood T cell repertoires in COVID-19. The method was immunoSEQ multiplex PCR; TCRdb's version includes in-frame clones alone and lacks a portion of them. The sample yields some 230,000 clones, almost 85% seen once. The sequencing sample was made of PBMCs or T cells enriched from blood (not recorded which). All receptors come from a middle-aged man who had recovered from COVID-19.

The chain couples TRBV7-9 to TRBJ1-1; 9 positions agree with TRBD1. With 7 bases clipped from V and 11 bases from J, the junction kept 8 bases outside the gene matches. From germline, CDR1 is SEHNR and CDR2 FQNEAQ (reference sequence). The CDR3 spans 12 residues. In nucleotides, the CDR3 is TGTGCCAGCAAACTCCCAGGGACAGGGGCTTTCTTT. Translation: CASKLPGTGAFF.

The chain carries TRBV25-1 and TRBJ2-7, with 11 bases that match TRBD1. There are 13 residues in the CDR3. V shed 10 bases and J 4 bases; nucleotides not matched to a gene: 6. Germline loops: CDR1 MGHDK, CDR2 SYGVNS. This chain's CDR3 is CATGQGARYEQYF. CDR3 nucleotide sequence: TGTGCCACCGGACAGGGGGCTCGTTACGAGCAGTACTTC.

V usage is TRBV5-4 and J usage is TRBJ1-2; TRBD1 matches 9 bases. Germline values: CDR1 SGHNT, CDR2 YYREEE (reference sequence). The CDR3 is 15 amino acids. V dropped 4 bases and J dropped 6; count of bases not matched to a gene: 10. The CDR3 loop reads CASSPMVGQGNGYTF. The CDR3 DNA follows: TGTGCCAGCAGCCCCATGGTAGGACAGGGGAATGGCTACACCTTC.

This clone appeared a single time. The CDR3 here is CATSVRDSWGGGYTF. As DNA, the CDR3 is TGTGCCACCAGCGTCCGCGACAGCTGGGGTGGTGGCTACACCTTC. The chain employs TRBV15 and TRBJ1-2; D possibly corresponds to TRBD1 (5 bases). The germline V gene has CDR1 LNHNV and CDR2 YYDKDF (reference sequence). Between the trimmed V and J ends, which lost 5 bases and 7 bases, there was a span of 20 bases. The CDR3 is 15 amino acids.

This clone has ten or more counts. J is TRBJ2-1 and V is TRBV6-5, with TRBD2 identical over 8 bases. CDR1 and CDR2 from the germline V gene are MNHEY and SVGAGI. The V gene end was trimmed by 3 bases and the J gene end by 7 bases; junction bases not matched to a gene: 5. The CDR3 is 14 amino acids. Here the CDR3 DNA reads TGTGCCAGCAGTTATCCGGGAGGGAGAAATGAGCAGTTCTTC. Its translation is CASSYPGGRNEQFF.